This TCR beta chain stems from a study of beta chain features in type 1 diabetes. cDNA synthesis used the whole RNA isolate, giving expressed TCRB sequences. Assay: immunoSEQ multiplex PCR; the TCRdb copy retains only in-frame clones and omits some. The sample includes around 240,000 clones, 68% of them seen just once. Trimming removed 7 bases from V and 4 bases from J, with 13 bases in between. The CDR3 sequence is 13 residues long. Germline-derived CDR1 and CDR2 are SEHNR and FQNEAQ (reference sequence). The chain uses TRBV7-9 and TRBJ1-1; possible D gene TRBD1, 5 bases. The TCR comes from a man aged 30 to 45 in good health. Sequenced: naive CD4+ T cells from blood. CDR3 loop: CASNWQGVTEAFF. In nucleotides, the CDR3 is TGTGCCAGCAACTGGCAAGGGGTCACTGAAGCTTTCTTT.